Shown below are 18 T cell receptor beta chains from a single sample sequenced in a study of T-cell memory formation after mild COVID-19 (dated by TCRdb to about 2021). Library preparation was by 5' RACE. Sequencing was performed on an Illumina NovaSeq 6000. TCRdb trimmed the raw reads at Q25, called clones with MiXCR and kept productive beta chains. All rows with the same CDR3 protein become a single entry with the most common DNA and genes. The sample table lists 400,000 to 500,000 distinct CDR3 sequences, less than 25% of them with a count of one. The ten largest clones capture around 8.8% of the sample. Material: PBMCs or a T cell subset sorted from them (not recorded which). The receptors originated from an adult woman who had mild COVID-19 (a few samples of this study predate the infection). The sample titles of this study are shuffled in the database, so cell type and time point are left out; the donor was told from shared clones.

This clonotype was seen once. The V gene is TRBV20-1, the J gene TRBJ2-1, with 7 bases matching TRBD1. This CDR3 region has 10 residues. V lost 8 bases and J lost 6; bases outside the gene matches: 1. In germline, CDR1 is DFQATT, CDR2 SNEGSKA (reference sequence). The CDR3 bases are TGCAGTCCAGGGGGCAATGAGCAGTTCTTC. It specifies CSPGGNEQFF.

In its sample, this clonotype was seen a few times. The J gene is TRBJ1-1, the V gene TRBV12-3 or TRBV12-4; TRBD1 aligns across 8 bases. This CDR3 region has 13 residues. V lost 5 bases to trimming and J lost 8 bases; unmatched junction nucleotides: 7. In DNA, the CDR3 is TGTGCCAGCAGTCGGGACAGGTCCGGGGAAGCTTTCTTT. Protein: CASSRDRSGEAFF.

The CDR3 coding sequence is TGTGCCAGCAGTCATTACAGGACTAGCGGGAGTCGTTCGTACAATGAGCAGTTCTTC. Translating it yields CASSHYRTSGSRSYNEQFF. The chain has TRBV6-5 and TRBJ2-1; the match to TRBD2 covers 13 bases. V shed 5 bases and J 4 bases; nucleotides not matched to a gene: 14. CDR1 is MNHEY, CDR2 SVGAGI, per germline. The CDR3 consists of 19 residues.

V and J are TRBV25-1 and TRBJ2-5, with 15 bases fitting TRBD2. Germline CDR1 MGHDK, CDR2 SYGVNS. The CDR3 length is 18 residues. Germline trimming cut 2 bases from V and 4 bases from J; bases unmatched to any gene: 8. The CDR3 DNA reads TGTGCCAGCAGTGAACGGACTAGCGGGGGGGTTTTTGGAGAGACCCAGTACTTC. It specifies CASSERTSGGVFGETQYF.

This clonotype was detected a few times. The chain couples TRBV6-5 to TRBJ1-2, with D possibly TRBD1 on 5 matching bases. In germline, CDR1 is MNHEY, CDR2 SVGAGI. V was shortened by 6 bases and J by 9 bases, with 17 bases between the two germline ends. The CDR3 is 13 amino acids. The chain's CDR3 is CASRAGARSSYTF. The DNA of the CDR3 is TGTGCCAGCAGAGCCGGGGCCAGGTCTAGCTACACCTTC.

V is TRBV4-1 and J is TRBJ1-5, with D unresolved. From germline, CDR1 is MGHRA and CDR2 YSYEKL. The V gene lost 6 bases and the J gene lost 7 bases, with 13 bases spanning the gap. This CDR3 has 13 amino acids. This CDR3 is CASRAGWGQPQHF. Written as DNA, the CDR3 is TGCGCCAGCAGGGCAGGTTGGGGACAGCCCCAGCATTTT.

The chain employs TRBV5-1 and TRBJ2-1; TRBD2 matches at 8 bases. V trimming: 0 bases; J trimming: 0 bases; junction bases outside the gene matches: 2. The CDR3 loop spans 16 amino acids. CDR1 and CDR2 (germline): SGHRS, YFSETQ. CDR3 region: CASSLAGTSSYNEQFF. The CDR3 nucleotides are TGCGCCAGCAGCTTGGCCGGGACTAGCTCCTACAATGAGCAGTTCTTC. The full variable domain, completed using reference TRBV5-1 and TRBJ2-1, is KAGVTQTPRYLIKTRGQQVTLSCSPISGHRSVSWYQQTPGQGLQFLFEYFSETQRNKGNFPGRFSGRQFSNSRSEMNVSTLELGDSALYLCASSLAGTSSYNEQFFGPGTRLTVL.

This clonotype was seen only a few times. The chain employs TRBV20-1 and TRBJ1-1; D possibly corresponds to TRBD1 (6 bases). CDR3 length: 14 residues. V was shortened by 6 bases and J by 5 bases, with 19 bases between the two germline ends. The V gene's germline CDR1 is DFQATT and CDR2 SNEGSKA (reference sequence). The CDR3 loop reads CSAPGRGRGTEAFF. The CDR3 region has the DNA TGCAGTGCACCCGGCAGGGGACGAGGAACTGAAGCTTTCTTT.

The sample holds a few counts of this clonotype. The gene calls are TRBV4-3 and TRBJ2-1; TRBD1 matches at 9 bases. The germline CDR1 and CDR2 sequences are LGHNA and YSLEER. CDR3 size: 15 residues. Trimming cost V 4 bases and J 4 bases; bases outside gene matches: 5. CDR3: CASSRSTGGYNEQFF. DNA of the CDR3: TGCGCCAGCAGCCGCTCGACAGGGGGGTACAATGAGCAGTTCTTC.

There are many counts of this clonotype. This CDR3 reads CASSLGGAGEAFF. The CDR3 DNA follows: TGTGCCAGCAGTTTGGGGGGCGCGGGTGAAGCTTTCTTT. The chain joins TRBV12-3 or TRBV12-4 to TRBJ1-1; a weak D match, TRBD1 (6 bases). The CDR3 loop spans 13 amino acids. Trimming removed 3 bases at V and 7 bases at J, with 12 bases between.

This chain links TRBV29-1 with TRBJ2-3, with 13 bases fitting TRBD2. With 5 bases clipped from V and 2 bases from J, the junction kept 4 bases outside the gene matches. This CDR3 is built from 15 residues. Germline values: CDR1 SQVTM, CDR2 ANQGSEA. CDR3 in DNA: TGCAGCGTTCTACTAGCGGGAGGGCCCACAGATACGCAGTATTTT. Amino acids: CSVLLAGGPTDTQYF.

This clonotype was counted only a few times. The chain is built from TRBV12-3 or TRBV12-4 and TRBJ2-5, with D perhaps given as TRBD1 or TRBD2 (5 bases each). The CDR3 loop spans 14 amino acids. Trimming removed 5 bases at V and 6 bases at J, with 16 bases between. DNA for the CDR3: TGTGCCAGCAGTCCATATGGGGGTGGGAAGACCCAGTACTTC. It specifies CASSPYGGGKTQYF.

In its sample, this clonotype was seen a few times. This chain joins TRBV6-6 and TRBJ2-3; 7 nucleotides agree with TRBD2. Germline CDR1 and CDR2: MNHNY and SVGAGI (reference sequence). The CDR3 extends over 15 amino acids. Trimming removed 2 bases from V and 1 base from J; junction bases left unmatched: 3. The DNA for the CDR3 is TGTGCCAGCAGTTACGAGCGGGGTCGCACAGATACGCAGTATTTT. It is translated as CASSYERGRTDTQYF.

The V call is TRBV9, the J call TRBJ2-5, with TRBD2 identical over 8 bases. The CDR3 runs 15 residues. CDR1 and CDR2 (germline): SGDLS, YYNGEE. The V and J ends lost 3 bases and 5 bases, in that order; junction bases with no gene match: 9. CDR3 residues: CASSEGGLVMETQYF. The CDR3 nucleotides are TGTGCCAGCAGCGAGGGGGGACTAGTAATGGAGACCCAGTACTTC.

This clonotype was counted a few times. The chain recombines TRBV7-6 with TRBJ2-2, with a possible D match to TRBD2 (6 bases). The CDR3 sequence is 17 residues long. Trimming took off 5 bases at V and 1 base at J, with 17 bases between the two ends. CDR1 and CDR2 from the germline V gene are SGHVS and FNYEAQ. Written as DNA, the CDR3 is TGTGCCAGCAGCCAAAGTTCGGGGGTATTGAACACCGGGGAGCTGTTTTTT. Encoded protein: CASSQSSGVLNTGELFF.

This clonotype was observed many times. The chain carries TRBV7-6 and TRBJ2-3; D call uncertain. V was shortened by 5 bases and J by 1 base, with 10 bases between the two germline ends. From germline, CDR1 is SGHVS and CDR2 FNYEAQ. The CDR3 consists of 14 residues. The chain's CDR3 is CASSPWGGTDTQYF. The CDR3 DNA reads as TGTGCCAGCAGCCCCTGGGGTGGCACAGATACGCAGTATTTT. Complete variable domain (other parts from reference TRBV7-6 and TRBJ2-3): GAGVSQSPRYKVTKRGQDVALRCDPISGHVSLYWYRQALGQGPEFLTYFNYEAQQDKSGLPNDRFSAERPEGSISTLTIQRTEQRDSAMYRCASSPWGGTDTQYFGPGTRLTVL.

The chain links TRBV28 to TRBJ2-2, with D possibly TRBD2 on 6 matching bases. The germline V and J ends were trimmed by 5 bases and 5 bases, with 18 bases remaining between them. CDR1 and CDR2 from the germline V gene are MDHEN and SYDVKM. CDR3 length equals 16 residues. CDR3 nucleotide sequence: TGTGCCAGCAGTCCCGGTGGTAGCGGAATTACCGGGGAGCTGTTTTTT. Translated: CASSPGGSGITGELFF.

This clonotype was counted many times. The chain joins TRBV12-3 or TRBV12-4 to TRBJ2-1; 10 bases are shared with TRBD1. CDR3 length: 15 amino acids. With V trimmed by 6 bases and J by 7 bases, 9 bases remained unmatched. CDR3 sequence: CASRPGTGVRNEQFF. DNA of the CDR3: TGTGCCAGCAGGCCCGGGACAGGGGTAAGGAATGAGCAGTTCTTC.